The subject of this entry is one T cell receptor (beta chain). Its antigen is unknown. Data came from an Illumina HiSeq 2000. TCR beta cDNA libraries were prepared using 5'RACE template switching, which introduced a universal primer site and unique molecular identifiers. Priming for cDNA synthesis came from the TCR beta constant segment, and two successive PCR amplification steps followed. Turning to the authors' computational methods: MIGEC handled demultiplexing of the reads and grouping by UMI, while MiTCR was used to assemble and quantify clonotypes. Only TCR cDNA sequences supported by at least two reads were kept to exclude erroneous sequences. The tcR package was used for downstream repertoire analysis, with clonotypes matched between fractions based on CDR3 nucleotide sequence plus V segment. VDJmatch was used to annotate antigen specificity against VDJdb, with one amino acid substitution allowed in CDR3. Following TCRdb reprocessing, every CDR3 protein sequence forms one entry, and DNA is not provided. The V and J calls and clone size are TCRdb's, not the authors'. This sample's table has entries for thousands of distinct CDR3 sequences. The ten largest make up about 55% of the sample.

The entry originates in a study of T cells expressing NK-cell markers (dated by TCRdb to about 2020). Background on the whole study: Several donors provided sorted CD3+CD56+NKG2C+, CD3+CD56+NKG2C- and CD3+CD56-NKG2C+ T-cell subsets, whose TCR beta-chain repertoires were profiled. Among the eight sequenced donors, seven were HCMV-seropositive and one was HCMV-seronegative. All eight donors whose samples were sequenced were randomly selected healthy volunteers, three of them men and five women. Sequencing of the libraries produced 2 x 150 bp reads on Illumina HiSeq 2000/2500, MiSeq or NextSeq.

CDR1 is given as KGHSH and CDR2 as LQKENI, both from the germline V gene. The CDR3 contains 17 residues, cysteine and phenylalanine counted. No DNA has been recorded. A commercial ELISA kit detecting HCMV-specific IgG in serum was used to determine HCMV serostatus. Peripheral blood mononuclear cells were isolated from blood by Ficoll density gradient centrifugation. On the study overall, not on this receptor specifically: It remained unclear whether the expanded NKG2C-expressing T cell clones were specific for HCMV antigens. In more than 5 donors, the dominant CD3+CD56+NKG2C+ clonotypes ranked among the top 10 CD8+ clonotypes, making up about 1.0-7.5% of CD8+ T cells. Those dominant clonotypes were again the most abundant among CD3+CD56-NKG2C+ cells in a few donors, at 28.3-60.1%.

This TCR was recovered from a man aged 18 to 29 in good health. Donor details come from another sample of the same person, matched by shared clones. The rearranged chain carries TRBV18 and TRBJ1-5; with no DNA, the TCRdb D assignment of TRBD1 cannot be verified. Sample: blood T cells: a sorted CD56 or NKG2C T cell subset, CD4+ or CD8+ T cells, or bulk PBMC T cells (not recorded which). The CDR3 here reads CASSPLDRGYSNQPQHF.